These 6 T cell receptor beta chains originate from one sample sequenced in a study of CD8+CD57+ T cells in acquired aplastic anemia. Sequencing was done on patients that had shown CD8+CD57+ cell expansion by flow cytometry. TCR beta VDJ and CDR3 profiles were obtained from a genomic DNA template. TCRdb analysed the reads with MiXCR anew, one entry per CDR3 protein. The repertoire holds about 180,000 distinct CDR3 sequences, with about half as singletons. Input material: sorted CD4+, CD8+, or CD8+CD57+ T cells (not recorded which) from PBMCs. These receptors all come from a human donor with aplastic anemia.

To note about this clonotype: The CDR3 end shows no conserved phenylalanine or tryptophan, and so a read error is likely. This sequence joins TRBV29-1 and TRBJ1-1; 8 nucleotides align to TRBD1. After removal of 6 bases from V and 8 bases from J, the junction contained 5 bases not matched to a gene. The CDR3 is 11 amino acids. Germline CDR1 and CDR2: SQVTM and ANQGSEA. CDR3: CSVRTGLEAFS. CDR3 coding DNA: TGCAGCGTCCGGACAGGGTTGGAAGCTTTCTCT.

The J gene is TRBJ2-7, the V gene TRBV11-1, with 10 bases identical to TRBD1. Germline loops: CDR1 SGHAT, CDR2 FQDESV (reference sequence). The CDR3 runs to 15 residues. V lost 4 bases and J lost 4; bases outside the gene matches: 7. Written as DNA, the CDR3 is TGTGCCAGCAGCTCCCTCGACAGGGGGCTTTACGAGCAGTACTTC. Residues: CASSSLDRGLYEQYF. Complete variable domain (other parts from reference TRBV11-1 and TRBJ2-7): EAEVAQSPRYKITEKSQAVAFWCDPISGHATLYWYRQILGQGPELLVQFQDESVVDDSQLPKDRFSAERLKGVDSTLKIQPAELGDSAMYLCASSSLDRGLYEQYFGPGTRLTVT.

The rearrangement joins TRBV29-1 to TRBJ1-2; tentative D call: TRBD1 (5 bases). Trimming stripped 4 bases from V and 4 bases from J, with 10 bases between. The CDR3 length is 12 residues. Germline V CDR1 and CDR2: SQVTM, ANQGSEA. As DNA, the CDR3 is TGCAGCGTTGGGGCAGGGAGCTATGGCTACACCTTC. This sequence encodes CSVGAGSYGYTF. The whole variable domain, filled in from reference TRBV29-1 and TRBJ1-2, reads SAVISQKPSRDICQRGTSLTIQCQVDSQVTMMFWYRQQPGQSLTLIATANQGSEATYESGFVIDKFPISRPNLTFSTLTVSNMSPEDSSIYLCSVGAGSYGYTFGSGTRLTVV.

This clonotype came up once. This may be a read error: a much more frequent sequence differs by one nucleotide. The chain joins TRBV5-1 to TRBJ2-3, with 8 positions matching TRBD2. The CDR3 runs to 15 residues. CDR1 SGHRS and CDR2 YFSETQ come from the germline V gene. CDR3 residues: CASSKRERGTGTQYF. CDR3 coding DNA: TGCGCCAGTAGCAAGCGGGAGAGGGGCACAGGTACGCAGTATTTT.

The rearrangement links TRBV7-8 to TRBJ2-2; D is undetermined. Trimming pared 5 bases from V and 8 bases from J, leaving 9 bases between. Germline CDR1 and CDR2: SGHVS and FQNEAQ. CDR3 size: 12 residues. CDR3 region: CASSPSPGELFF. The CDR3 DNA reads as TGTGCCAGCAGCCCCTCGCCGGGGGAGCTGTTTTTT.

There are many counts of this clonotype. This sequence joins TRBV12-3 or TRBV12-4 and TRBJ2-7; D gene unclear. The V and J ends lost 7 bases and 6 bases respectively, with 16 bases between them. This CDR3 has 13 amino acids. CDR3 bases: TGTGCCAGCACCTCGCGCAGGCTTACCGAGCAGTACTTC. This codes for CASTSRRLTEQYF.